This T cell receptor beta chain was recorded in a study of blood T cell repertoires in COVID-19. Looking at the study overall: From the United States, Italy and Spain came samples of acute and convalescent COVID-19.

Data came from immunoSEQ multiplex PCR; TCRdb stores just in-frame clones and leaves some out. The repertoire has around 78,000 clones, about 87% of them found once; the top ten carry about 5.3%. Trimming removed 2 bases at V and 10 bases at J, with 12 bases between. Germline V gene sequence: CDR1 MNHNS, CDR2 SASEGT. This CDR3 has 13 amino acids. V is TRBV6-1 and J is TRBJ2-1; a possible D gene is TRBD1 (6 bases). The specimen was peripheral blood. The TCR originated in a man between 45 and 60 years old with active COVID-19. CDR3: CASSEPRGGEQFF. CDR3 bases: TGTGCCAGCAGTGAACCCAGGGGTGGAGAGCAGTTCTTC.